The 15 T cell receptor beta chains reported below all come from one sample, sequenced in a study of OX40 agonist ivuxolimab in advanced cancers. Repertoires were generated with immunoSEQ multiplex PCR, while TCRdb's copy carries only in-frame clones and drops some. Of 60,000 to 65,000 clones listed, around 89% are singletons. Here the sequenced sample was CD4+ or CD8+ T cells sorted from blood, taken in a trial of the OX40 agonist ivuxolimab. The source is an adult with an advanced solid tumor such as melanoma, head and neck, liver or kidney cancer.

The V call is TRBV5-1, the J call TRBJ1-4; D uncertain. The CDR3 length is 13 residues. V lost 4 bases to trimming and J lost 6 bases, with 10 bases between them. CDR1 and CDR2 (germline): SGHRS, YFSETQ. The CDR3 nucleotides read TGCGCCAGCAGCCCAAACTCGGATGAAAAACTGTTTTTT. It translates to CASSPNSDEKLFF.

This chain joins TRBV5-1 and TRBJ2-5; TRBD1 matches at 8 bases. CDR1 is SGHRS, CDR2 YFSETQ, per germline. V dropped 0 bases and J dropped 3; count of bases not matched to a gene: 10. CDR3 length equals 17 residues. The CDR3 DNA follows: TGCGCCAGCAGCTTGGAGGGGATTTACAGGGGGGAAGAGACCCAGTACTTC. Protein product: CASSLEGIYRGEETQYF. The entire variable domain, with the rest obtained from reference TRBV5-1 and TRBJ2-5, is as follows: KAGVTQTPRYLIKTRGQQVTLSCSPISGHRSVSWYQQTPGQGLQFLFEYFSETQRNKGNFPGRFSGRQFSNSRSEMNVSTLELGDSALYLCASSLEGIYRGEETQYFGPGTRLLVL.

The gene calls are TRBV6-1 and TRBJ2-7; 9 bases map to TRBD1. After removal of 6 bases from V and 4 bases from J, the junction contained 10 bases not matched to a gene. Germline CDR1 and CDR2: MNHNS and SASEGT. This CDR3 has 15 amino acids. CDR3 DNA: TGTGCCAGCAGAGGGACAGGGATGGGTTTGTACGAGCAGTACTTC. Its protein product is CASRGTGMGLYEQYF.

The V and J genes are TRBV27 and TRBJ2-1; 8 nucleotides match TRBD2. The germline V gene has CDR1 MNHEY and CDR2 SMNVEV (reference sequence). V was pared by 2 bases and J by 10 bases, with 10 bases of the junction left unmatched. The CDR3 has 15 residues. In nucleotides, the CDR3 is TGTGCCAGCAGTTTACCTGGGACTAGTAGAAGGGAGCAGTTCTTC. The encoded protein is CASSLPGTSRREQFF.

The chain employs TRBV28 and TRBJ2-3; 10 bases are shared with TRBD2. V lost 7 bases, J lost 4 bases, and 14 bases stayed unmatched. The CDR3 totals 17 residues. Germline CDR1 reads MDHEN; CDR2 reads SYDVKM. CDR3 sequence (DNA): TGTGCCAGCAACGAAAAGAGGACTAGCGGTACCTCAGATACGCAGTATTTT. Translated, it gives CASNEKRTSGTSDTQYF.

The chain carries TRBV7-2 and TRBJ2-2, with TRBD2 identical over 9 bases. CDR1 is SGHTA and CDR2 is FQGNSA in the germline V gene. CDR3 length equals 17 residues. With V trimmed by 0 bases and J by 5 bases, 7 bases remained unmatched. This CDR3 is CASSLALGLASTGELFF. The DNA for the CDR3 is TGTGCCAGCAGCTTAGCGCTCGGACTAGCGTCGACCGGGGAGCTGTTTTTT. The complete variable domain, with remaining parts taken from reference TRBV7-2 and TRBJ2-2, reads GAGVSQSPSNKVTEKGKDVELRCDPISGHTALYWYRQSLGQGLEFLIYFQGNSAPDKSGLPSDRFSAERTGGSVSTLTIQRTQQEDSAVYLCASSLALGLASTGELFFGEGSRLTVL.

This chain uses TRBV6-5 with TRBJ2-4; 13 positions agree with TRBD2. Germline values: CDR1 MNHEY, CDR2 SVGAGI. The CDR3 totals 15 residues. J gave up 6 bases and V 6 bases, and 5 bases lay outside the gene matches. CDR3 sequence reads: CASSRTSGGVNIQYF. The CDR3 DNA is TGTGCCAGCAGCCGGACTAGCGGGGGAGTAAACATTCAGTACTTC.

About this clone itself: Other DNA sequences of this sample code for an identical CDR3. The chain combines TRBV27 with TRBJ1-5; unclear D gene. CDR3 length: 14 residues. Germline V gives CDR1 MNHEY, CDR2 SMNVEV (reference sequence). Trimming pared 1 base from V and 5 bases from J, leaving 9 bases between. In DNA, the CDR3 is TGTGCCAGCAGTTTATATCCTGGGGATCAGCCCCAGCATTTT. Translated, it gives CASSLYPGDQPQHF.

The V and J genes are TRBV18 and TRBJ2-1; 15 bases match TRBD2. The CDR3 contains 16 residues. Trimming removed 6 bases from V and 8 bases from J; junction bases left unmatched: 8. The germline V gene has CDR1 KGHSH and CDR2 LQKENI. CDR3 sequence: CASSRRTSGRAYEQFF. In nucleotides, the CDR3 is TGTGCCAGCTCCCGAAGGACTAGCGGGAGGGCCTATGAGCAGTTCTTC. Drawing the rest from reference TRBV18 and TRBJ2-1, the complete variable domain is NAGVMQNPRHLVRRRGQEARLRCSPMKGHSHVYWYRQLPEEGLKFMVYLQKENIIDESGMPKERFSAEFPKEGPSILRIQQVVRGDSAAYFCASSRRTSGRAYEQFFGPGTRLTVL.

The rearrangement uses TRBV5-1 and TRBJ2-3; possible D gene TRBD1, 6 bases. Trimming left V 0 bases short and J 6 bases short, with 17 bases between. The germline gives CDR1 SGHRS, CDR2 YFSETQ. This CDR3 contains 16 residues. CDR3 amino acids: CASSLGLTMGADTQYF. Here the CDR3 DNA reads TGCGCCAGCAGCTTGGGGCTAACTATGGGGGCCGATACGCAGTATTTT.

The gene calls are TRBV7-2 and TRBJ2-7; 8 bases fit TRBD2. V lost 5 bases to trimming and J lost 3 bases; unmatched junction nucleotides: 9. The CDR3 consists of 15 residues. Germline assignment: CDR1 SGHTA and CDR2 FQGNSA. The DNA for the CDR3 is TGTGCCAGCAGCAAGAGCGGGGGCTTGGACTACGAGCAGTACTTC. Amino acid sequence: CASSKSGGLDYEQYF.

In its sample, this clone was seen a few times. This chain uses TRBV7-9 with TRBJ2-7; 10 bases fit TRBD2. The germline CDR1 and CDR2 sequences are SEHNR and FQNEAQ (reference sequence). J was trimmed by 5 bases and V by 0 bases; bases with no gene match: 4. The CDR3 is 15 amino acids. The CDR3 DNA is TGTGCCAGCAGCTTAGCGAGACTAGCGGGCCACGAGCAGTACTTC. This codes for CASSLARLAGHEQYF.

The chain employs TRBV2 and TRBJ1-6; TRBD1 aligns across 9 bases. J gave up 10 bases and V 9 bases, and 13 bases lay outside the gene matches. The CDR3 is made up of 15 amino acids. Germline V CDR1 and CDR2: SNHLY, FYNNEI. CDR3 sequence reads: CASSNRGQGGSPLHF. The CDR3 region has the DNA TGTGCCAGTTCTAACCGGGGACAGGGAGGATCACCCCTCCACTTT. The full variable domain, completed using reference TRBV2 and TRBJ1-6, is EPEVTQTPSHQVTQMGQEVILRCVPISNHLYFYWYRQILGQKVEFLVSFYNNEISEKSEIFDDQFSVERPDGSNFTLKIRSTKLEDSAMYFCASSNRGQGGSPLHFGNGTRLTVT.

J is TRBJ2-1 and V is TRBV5-1, with 8 bases that match TRBD2. V shed 0 bases, J shed 2 bases, and the junction held 1 base outside the gene matches. CDR1 is SGHRS, CDR2 YFSETQ, per germline. The CDR3 is made up of 15 amino acids. The CDR3 DNA sequence: TGCGCCAGCAGCTTGGTAGCGGGGACCTACAATGAGCAGTTCTTC. It translates to CASSLVAGTYNEQFF.

The rearrangement joins TRBV5-6 to TRBJ2-3; D remains unclear. Germline lookup yields CDR1 SGHDT and CDR2 YYEEEE. Trimming removed 2 bases at V and 8 bases at J, with 12 bases between. This CDR3 has 13 residues. The CDR3 nucleotides are TGTGCCAGCAGCTTAATATCCCTTGGTACGCAGTATTTT. Its translation: CASSLISLGTQYF.